Below, one T cell receptor beta chain is given with its context. In its sample, this clonotype was seen a few times. Its antigen specificity is not known. No base qualities exist here, and no much larger clone lies one base off it. The sample's treatment or condition label is to be understood as: approximately 10-day PBMC culture with coronavirus spike peptide pools or control peptides (ViraFEST assay). The study used the ViraFEST assay, which expanded antigen-specific T cells with peptide pools and then identified expanded clonotypes by TCR sequencing. The convalescent patients' positive SARS-CoV-2 PCR tests were from March to December 2020, which was before the Alpha, Beta and Delta variants emerged in the United States. Each well held approximately 2 million PBMCs cultured in IMDM containing roughly 5% human AB serum and approximately 10 IU/ml IL-2, with 10 ug/ml peptide pools added. Half of the culture medium was replaced with fresh IL-2-containing medium on days 3 and 7. After about nine days of culture, CD4+ T cells were isolated by negative selection with the EasySep CD4+ T cell isolation kit. Ficoll-Paque Plus gradient centrifugation was used to isolate PBMCs from whole blood, and the isolated PBMCs were then either used fresh or cryopreserved at -140C. Culture conditions were generally each tested in triplicate wells.

This specimen belongs to a study of vaccination and CD4 T cells after COVID-19 (dated by TCRdb to 2022 to 2024). A note on the overall study: Every convalescent patient had a positive nasal swab PCR test for SARS-CoV-2, with mild disease in several patients and severe disease in one. In control cultures, a CEFX viral epitope pool was used as positive control, an HIV-1 Nef peptide pool was used as negative control, or no peptide was added. Each participant got two doses of either the Pfizer-BioNTech BNT162b2 vaccine (n=8) or the Moderna mRNA-1273 vaccine (n=2). The spike-specific CD4+ TCR repertoire was compared before and after mRNA vaccination in fewer than eleven COVID-19 convalescent patients and several infection-naive healthy vaccine recipients. The cultures were stimulated with overlapping spike peptide pools from SARS-CoV-2 and from the common cold coronaviruses HCoV-NL63, HCoV-OC43 and HCoV-229E. Post-COVID blood samples were collected from convalescent patients a median of approximately 100 days after diagnosis, with a range of roughly 30 to 161 days. The convalescent cohort comprised six males and four females, including two Hispanic individuals, seven Caucasians, two Asians and one multiracial person. Post-vaccine blood samples were collected a median of around 70 days after the second vaccine dose, ranging from about 13 to 250 days. Overall results and qualifications from the work: Among convalescent patients, a median roughly 90% of the SARS-CoV-2-reactive clones seen after vaccination appeared only after vaccination, which suggests priming specific to the vaccine. Only a relatively small number of convalescent patients were included in the study, and early timepoints following natural infection were not analyzed. Although the median number of SARS-CoV-2-reactive clonotypes went up from roughly 19 after infection to 35 to 40 after vaccination, the increase was not significant. Of the vaccine-specific clones in convalescent patients, 304 of 307, or nearly all, reacted only to SARS-CoV-2 spike and did not cross-react with common cold coronaviruses.

The library was generated by PCR. DNA from cultured CD4+ T cells underwent TCR sequencing with the Oncomine TCR Beta short-read assay at the Johns Hopkins FTIC core. The QIAamp micro DNA kit was used to extract genomic DNA from the cultured CD4+ T cells. Oncomine TCR Beta libraries from cultured CD4+ T cells were pooled with unique dual indexes and sequenced on an Illumina iSeq 100. The study's processing was this. Non-productive sequences were filtered out, and CDR3s that did not start with C, did not end with F or W, or were shorter than 7 amino acids were discarded. The MANAFEST web application was used to identify antigen-specific clonotypes by comparing peptide-stimulated wells against reference wells and other culture wells. Positive clones required FDR below 0.05, an odds ratio above 5, and productive frequency above 0.1% in at least two of three replicate wells. Clonotypes that were significantly expanded in both SARS-CoV-2 spike wells and at least one common cold coronavirus spike condition were defined as cross-reactive. Using R version 3.6.1, CDR3 homology was evaluated through Levenshtein distances (stringdist) along with unrooted phylogenetic trees (ape). TCRdb took the public reads, trimmed them with fastp at Q25, ran MiXCR for clone calling and kept in-frame beta chains. Under each unique CDR3 protein, matching rows form one entry showing the most common genes and DNA. The V and J calls and clone size are TCRdb's, not the authors'. This sample holds fewer than 20,000 distinct CDR3 sequences; about 32% were observed only once. The ten largest make up about a sixth of the sample.

The V and J ends are trimmed by 3 bases and 3 bases, leaving 6 bases between them. Spanning cysteine to phenylalanine, the CDR3 consists of 13 amino acids. The retained sequence is limited to the CDR3, 39 bases, with the frame set at the first base. For CDR1 and CDR2, the germline V gene lists SGHTA and FQGNSA. The sequenced sample consisted of cultured CD4+ T cells from blood. The sequence links TRBV7-2 to TRBJ2-1, with no confidently assigned D gene. This TCR was recovered from a human donor with COVID-19. This receptor has the CDR3 CASSFWGYNEQFF. The DNA sequence is given as TGTGCCAGCAGCTTCTGGGGCTACAATGAGCAGTTCTTC. The entire variable domain, with the stretches around the CDR3 drawn from the reference TRBV7-2 and TRBJ2-1 proteins, is GAGVSQSPSNKVTEKGKDVELRCDPISGHTALYWYRQSLGQGLEFLIYFQGNSAPDKSGLPSDRFSAERTGGSVSTLTIQRTQQEDSAVYLCASSFWGYNEQFFGPGTRLTVL.